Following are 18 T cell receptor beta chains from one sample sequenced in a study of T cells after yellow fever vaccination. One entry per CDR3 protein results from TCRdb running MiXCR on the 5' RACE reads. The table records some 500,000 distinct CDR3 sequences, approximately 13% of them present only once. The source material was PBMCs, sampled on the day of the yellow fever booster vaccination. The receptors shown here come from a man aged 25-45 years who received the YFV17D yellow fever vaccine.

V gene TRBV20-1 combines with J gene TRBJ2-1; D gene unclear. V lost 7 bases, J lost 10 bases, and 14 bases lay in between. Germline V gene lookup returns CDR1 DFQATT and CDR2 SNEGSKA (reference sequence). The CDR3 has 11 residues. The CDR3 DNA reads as TGCAGTGTAGAGGTCGGATACGAGCAGTTCTTC. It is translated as CSVEVGYEQFF.

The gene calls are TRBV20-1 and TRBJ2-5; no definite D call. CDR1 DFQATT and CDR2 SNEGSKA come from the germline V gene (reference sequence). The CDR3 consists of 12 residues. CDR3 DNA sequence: TGCACTCCCCTACTGCGGTTCGAGACCCAGTACTTC. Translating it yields CTPLLRFETQYF.

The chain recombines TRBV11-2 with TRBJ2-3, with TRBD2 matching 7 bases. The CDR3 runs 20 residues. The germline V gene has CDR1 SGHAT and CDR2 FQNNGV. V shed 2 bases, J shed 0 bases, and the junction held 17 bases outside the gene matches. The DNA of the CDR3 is TGTGCCAGCAGCTTACCCTCAAGGCGGGCTAGCGGAGATAGCACAGATACGCAGTATTTT. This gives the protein CASSLPSRRASGDSTDTQYF.

CDR3 sequence reads: CSARDHVNVVAGGTDTQYF. The CDR3 DNA is TGCAGTGCTAGAGATCATGTGAATGTTGTAGCGGGTGGCACAGATACGCAGTATTTT. The chain links TRBV20-1 to TRBJ2-3; 7 bases fit TRBD2. The CDR3 spans 19 residues. Germline V gives CDR1 DFQATT, CDR2 SNEGSKA (reference sequence). Unmatched junction bases numbered 16, after V lost 0 bases and J lost 1 base.

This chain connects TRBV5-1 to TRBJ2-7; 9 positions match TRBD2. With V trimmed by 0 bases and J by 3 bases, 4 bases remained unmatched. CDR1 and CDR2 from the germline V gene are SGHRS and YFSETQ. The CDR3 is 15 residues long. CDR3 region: CASSLAREGIYEQYF. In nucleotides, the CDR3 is TGCGCCAGCAGCTTGGCGCGGGAGGGGATCTACGAGCAGTACTTC.

DNA for the CDR3: TGCAGTGCTAGTTCCCCGGCAGCGGGAGGCCGGAATGAGCAGTTCTTC. It translates to CSASSPAAGGRNEQFF. V usage is TRBV20-1 and J usage is TRBJ2-1; 9 bases agree with TRBD2. Looked up from germline, CDR1 is DFQATT and CDR2 is SNEGSKA (reference sequence). There are 16 residues in the CDR3. V lost 3 bases, J lost 7 bases, and 13 bases stayed unmatched.

CDR3 DNA sequence: TGTGCCTGGAGTGACGGCAACGCCTACGAGCAGTACTTC. Residues: CAWSDGNAYEQYF. V gene TRBV30 combines with J gene TRBJ2-7; no definite D call. Germline V CDR1 and CDR2: GTSNPN, SVGIG (reference sequence). The V and J ends lost 1 base and 2 bases respectively, with 9 bases between them. The CDR3 totals 13 residues.

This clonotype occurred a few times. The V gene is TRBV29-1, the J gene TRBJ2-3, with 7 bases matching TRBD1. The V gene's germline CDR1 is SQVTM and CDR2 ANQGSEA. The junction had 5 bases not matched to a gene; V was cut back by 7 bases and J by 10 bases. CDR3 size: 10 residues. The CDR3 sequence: CSAWDSSQYF. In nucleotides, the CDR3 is TGCAGCGCTTGGGACAGTTCGCAGTATTTT.

This CDR3 is CASSLGTEWETQYF. CDR3 in DNA: TGTGCCAGCAGTTTAGGGACTGAGTGGGAGACCCAGTACTTC. The chain carries TRBV6-5 and TRBJ2-5, with a tentative D call TRBD2 (6 bases). The V end lost 4 bases, the J end lost 5 bases, and 14 bases lay between the germline ends. The CDR3 is 14 amino acids. The germline V gene encodes CDR1 MNHEY and CDR2 SVGAGI.

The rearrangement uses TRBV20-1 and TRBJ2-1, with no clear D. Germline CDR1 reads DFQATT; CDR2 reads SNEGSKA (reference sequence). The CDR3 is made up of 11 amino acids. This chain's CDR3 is CRVDDWNEQFF. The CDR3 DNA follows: TGCAGAGTGGACGATTGGAATGAGCAGTTCTTC.

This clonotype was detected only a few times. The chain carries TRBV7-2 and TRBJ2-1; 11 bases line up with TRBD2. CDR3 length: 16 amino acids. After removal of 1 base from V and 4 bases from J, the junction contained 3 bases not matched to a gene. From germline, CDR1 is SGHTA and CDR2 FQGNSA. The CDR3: CASSLDGTSGYNEQFF. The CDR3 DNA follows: TGTGCCAGCAGCTTAGATGGGACTAGCGGTTACAATGAGCAGTTCTTC.

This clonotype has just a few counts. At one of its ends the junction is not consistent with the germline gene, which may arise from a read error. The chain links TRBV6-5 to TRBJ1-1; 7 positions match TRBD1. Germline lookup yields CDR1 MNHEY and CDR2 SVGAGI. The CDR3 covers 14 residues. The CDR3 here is CARSWDSLNTEAFF. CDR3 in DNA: TGTGCCAGAAGTTGGGACAGTCTGAACACTGAAGCTTTCTTT.

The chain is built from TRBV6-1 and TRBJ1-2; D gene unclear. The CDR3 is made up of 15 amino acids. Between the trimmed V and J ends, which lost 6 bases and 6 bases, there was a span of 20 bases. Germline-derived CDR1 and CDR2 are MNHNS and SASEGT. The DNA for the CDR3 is TGTGCCAGCAGCTCACCATATTCGAGGGTGAATGGCTACACCTTC. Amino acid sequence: CASSSPYSRVNGYTF.

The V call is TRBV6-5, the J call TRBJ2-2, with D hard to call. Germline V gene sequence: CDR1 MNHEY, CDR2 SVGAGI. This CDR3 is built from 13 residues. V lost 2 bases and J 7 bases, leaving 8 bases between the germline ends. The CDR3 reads CASSYPEFGELFF. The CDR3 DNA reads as TGTGCCAGCAGTTACCCCGAATTCGGGGAGCTGTTTTTT.

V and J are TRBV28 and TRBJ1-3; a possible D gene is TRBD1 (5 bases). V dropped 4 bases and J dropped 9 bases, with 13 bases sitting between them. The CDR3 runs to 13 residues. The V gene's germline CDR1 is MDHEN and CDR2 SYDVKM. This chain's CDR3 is CASSSGTWGTIYF. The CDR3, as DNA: TGTGCCAGCAGTTCAGGGACGTGGGGCACCATATATTTT.

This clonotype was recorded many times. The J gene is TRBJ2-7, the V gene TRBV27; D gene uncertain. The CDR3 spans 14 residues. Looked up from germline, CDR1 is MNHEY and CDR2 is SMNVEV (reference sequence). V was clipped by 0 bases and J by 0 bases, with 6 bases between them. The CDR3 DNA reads TGTGCCAGCAGTTTATCGACTGCCTCCTACGAGCAGTACTTC. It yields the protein CASSLSTASYEQYF.

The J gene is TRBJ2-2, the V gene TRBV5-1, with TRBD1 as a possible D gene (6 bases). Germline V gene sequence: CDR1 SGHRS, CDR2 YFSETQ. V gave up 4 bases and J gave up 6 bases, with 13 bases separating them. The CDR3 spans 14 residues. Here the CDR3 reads CASSRGTLAGELFF. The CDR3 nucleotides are TGCGCCAGCAGCAGGGGGACCTTGGCCGGGGAGCTGTTTTTT.

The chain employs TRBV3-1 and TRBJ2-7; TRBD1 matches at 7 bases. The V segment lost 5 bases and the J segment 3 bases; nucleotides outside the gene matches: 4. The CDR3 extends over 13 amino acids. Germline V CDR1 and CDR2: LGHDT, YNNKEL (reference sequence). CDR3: CASSNRDSYEQYF. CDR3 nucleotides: TGTGCCAGCAGCAACCGGGACAGCTACGAGCAGTACTTC.